What follows is one TCR beta chain and its context. The record originates from a study of shared clonotypes between healthy human individuals. This CDR3 region has 14 residues. Germline V gene sequence: CDR1 SGHRS, CDR2 YFSETQ. V was cut by 3 bases and J by 7 bases, with 14 bases left in between. In the study's own analysis: There were no quality scores in the junction-only immunoSEQ sequences, so filtering differed. This table comes from immunoSEQ multiplex PCR, and its TCRdb copy is limited to in-frame clones, with some not included. V and J calls plus clone size are reproduced from that table; the DNA served to infer D and trimming. The sample records about 2 million clones, about 95% being singletons.

The sequence was collected from a man younger than 30 in good health. The V call is TRBV5-1, the J call TRBJ1-5; possibly TRBD1 for D (6 bases). Sample: naive CD4+ T cells sorted from blood. Subset indicated: CD45RA+ positively selected. The CDR3 bases are TGCGCCAGCAGCTCTAACAGGGAGGTGCAGCCCCAGCATTTT. Protein: CASSSNREVQPQHF. Full variable domain (remainder filled in from reference TRBV5-1 and TRBJ1-5): KAGVTQTPRYLIKTRGQQVTLSCSPISGHRSVSWYQQTPGQGLQFLFEYFSETQRNKGNFPGRFSGRQFSNSRSEMNVSTLELGDSALYLCASSSNREVQPQHFGDGTRLSIL.